This T cell receptor beta chain was sequenced during a study of shared clonotypes between healthy human individuals. Study in general: CD8 memory received one plate per donor, CD8 naive two, CD4 memory three and CD4 naive three.

The protocol was immunoSEQ multiplex PCR, while the TCRdb copy is restricted to in-frame clones and leaves out a portion. The table shows around 1.9 million clones, with 85% to 95% occurring only once. CD45RO-negative CD8 cells positively selected for CCR7 made up the naive population, which excluded terminally differentiated effector memory CD45RA+ cells. Each sample came from a Caucasian adult donor living in Nashville, Tennessee. Regarding this clone: Its antigen is still unknown.

Study-wide results and caveats: Naive CD4 clonotypes overlapped across a handful of donors at about 5.2%.

The CDR3 totals 12 residues. Germline loops: CDR1 KGHSH, CDR2 LQKENI. V was clipped by 4 bases and J by 9 bases, with 10 bases between them. The source is a man in his late teens or twenties in good health. Some clones in this sample may be carry-over from other donors' samples. The chain is built from TRBV18 and TRBJ2-1; D possibly corresponds to TRBD1 (6 bases). The specimen sequenced was naive CD8+ T cells from PBMCs. CDR3 bases: TGTGCCAGCTCACGGGGGCAAGGTGAGCAGTTCTTC. This translates into CASSRGQGEQFF.